This T cell receptor (beta chain) was sequenced in a study of Graves' ophthalmopathy and Graves' hyperthyroidism (dated by TCRdb to 2017 to 2018). As for the study more broadly: Hyperthyroidism was considered stable if no progression to ophthalmopathy occurred within 18 months of follow-up. TCR beta repertoire signatures were used to distinguish Graves' ophthalmopathy from Graves' hyperthyroidism and to predict progression to ophthalmopathy. In total, 135 blood samples were TCR-sequenced: approximately 42 ophthalmopathy, under 85 hyperthyroidism and some 17 hyperthyroidism-to-ophthalmopathy patients. To explore V-J signatures that distinguish ophthalmopathy from hyperthyroidism, a discovery set of under 110 patients was enrolled, made up of more than 40 with ophthalmopathy and roughly 57 with stable hyperthyroidism. For independent validation, a separate cohort was made up of 18 hyperthyroidism patients plus 17 patients who later progressed from hyperthyroidism to ophthalmopathy. In over five hyperthyroidism patients, the T-cell repertoires found in thyroid tissue were compared with those found in blood. Following sample collection, hyperthyroidism patients were given methimazole at a starting dose of 30 mg daily, and ophthalmopathy patients were given high-dose intravenous methylprednisolone.

For repertoire sequencing, TCR beta CDR3 regions were amplified from RNA transcripts. The first round was an RT-PCR using HTBI primers with the Qiagen OneStep RT-PCR kit, and this first round was followed by a second-round multiplex PCR, then size selection and purification. Sequencing of the libraries was carried out on an Illumina HiSeq2000 in paired-end mode with 100 bp reads. In the authors' own workflow: Reads were processed with SOAPnuke, discarding reads with adapters, uncalled bases, mean Phred below 15, or no exact constant-primer or identifier match. COPE v1.2.5 was used to merge high-quality paired reads. Each unique nucleotide sequence was treated as a clonotype, and MiTCR v1.1 was used to align the clonotypes to the IMGT TRB V, D and J references. Analysis was restricted to V-J combinations with a frequency above 0.0001, which covered 99.2% of repertoires. A TCR clonal expansion and chaos score per V-J combination was defined as the ratio of F50 clonal expansion to chaos observed in the TCRdist matrix. Features were reduced by Welch's t-statistics and random forest to some 13 V-J combinations, which fed a naive Bayes classifier. The similarity between thyroid and blood repertoires was quantified using the Morisita-Horn index. TCRdb cleaned the public reads at Q25 with fastp, built clones with MiXCR and kept in-frame beta chains. Every distinct CDR3 protein forms one entry, paired with its most common genes and DNA. Here the V and J calls rest on TCRdb's processing, not on the authors' analysis. This sample lists around 1.1 million distinct CDR3 sequences; about two fifths were detected once. The leading ten clones occupy 8.5% to 14% of the sample.

Results the study describes overall, beyond this receptor: In cross-validation, the 13-signature model distinguished ophthalmopathy from stable hyperthyroidism with 85% to 90% sensitivity and about 81% specificity, and in the test set the corresponding values were approximately 80% and 68%. Sample size was not predetermined statistically, and investigators were not blinded to group allocation. In validation, the model predicted ophthalmopathy progression with more than 70% sensitivity and approximately 72% specificity; approximately 12 predicted patients were CT-confirmed with GO in a median of about 6.2 months. Most expanded thyroid clonotypes with a frequency above 0.001 also appeared in blood, which suggests that blood repertoires may reflect the immune response in the thyroid.

The hyperthyroidism patients were 18 to 65 years old and newly diagnosed, with a disease duration of less than 2 months. Anyone with other autoimmune diseases, uncontrolled infections, pregnancy or lactation was excluded from the study. Clinical symptoms, serum thyroxine, TRAb, thyroid ultrasound and orbital computed tomography formed the basis of the diagnosis. Trizol reagent was used to extract the total RNA, and its quality was then checked on an Agilent 2100 Bioanalyzer. This clonotype was recorded at least ten times. What antigen it recognizes has not been identified. There are no base qualities to consult, and no much larger clone falls within one base. The sequence came from an adult man with Graves' hyperthyroidism. The sample consisted of peripheral blood or thyroid tissue (not recorded which).

The DNA is as follows: TGTGCCAGCAGCTTAGGTCTGGGACAGGGATATGGCTACACCTTC. This codes for CASSLGLGQGYGYTF. Recombination connected TRBV7-9 to TRBJ1-2; 9 junctional bases match TRBD1. The CDR3 spans 15 residues, from the cysteine through the phenylalanine. Just CDR3 DNA is preserved here, 45 bases in frame from base 1. Sequences SEHNR (CDR1) and FQNEAQ (CDR2) are obtained from the germline V gene (reference sequence). Compared with germline, V lacks 1 base and J lacks 5 bases; bases without a gene match: 5.